This T cell receptor (beta chain) was profiled in a study of OX40 agonist ivuxolimab in advanced cancers. Background on the whole study: The costimulatory receptor OX40 (CD134) was targeted by ivuxolimab, a fully human IgG2 agonistic monoclonal antibody. Patients were allowed to have had prior anti-PD-1, anti-PD-L1 or anti-CTLA-4 therapy, and 40% of the dose-escalation patients had been treated with checkpoint inhibitors. The paper reports the monotherapy dose-escalation portion (N of about 50 patients) of the phase I ivuxolimab trial. A male proportion of roughly 80% and a mean age of approximately 60 years, ranging from roughly 23 to 85, were recorded for the dose-escalation cohort. Of the approximately 50 patients in dose escalation, about 20 had hepatocellular carcinoma, some 15 had melanoma, 9 had renal cell carcinoma and 9 had head and neck cancer. Partial responses were achieved by three dose-escalation patients, of whom one had hepatocellular carcinoma and two had cutaneous melanoma. Intravenous ivuxolimab was administered to patients every 2 weeks at six dose levels: 0.01, 0.1, 0.3, 1.5, 3 and 10 mg/kg. The point of sequencing TCRbeta in the periphery was to test whether ivuxolimab changed TCR sequence diversity and drove clonal T-cell expansion.

The CDR3 has 18 amino acids, counting the end cysteine and phenylalanine. This entry keeps only the CDR3 DNA: 54 bases, framed from base 1. Clipping removes 0 bases from V and 3 bases from J, with 8 as the unmatched junction base count. CDR1 and CDR2 were assigned from the germline V gene (reference sequence) as LNHNV and YYDKDF. Genomic DNA was extracted from sorted cells for sequencing of the TCRbeta CDR3 region. TCRbeta CDR3 regions were sequenced using the immunoSEQ Assay. TCRdb obtained this table from immuneACCESS and retained in-frame rearrangements with V and J assigned. These tables miss some clones; where compared with another copy, unresolved V genes account for less than half of the shortfall, and the remainder is unexplained. The sample table lists more than 50,000 clones, more than 85% of them with a count of one. The leading ten clones occupy approximately 12% of the sample. Turning to this clone: The target of this receptor is not known. Qualities for individual bases were not recorded, and no much larger clone is one base off.

Results and caveats for the whole study, not just this receptor: Low levels of normalized T-cell clonal expansion were also shown by some nonresponding patients. The antigen specificity of the clonally expanded peripheral T cells was not determined. Partial responders in the 0.1-3.0 mg/kg groups had among the lowest normalized peripheral clonal expansion, especially among CD8+ T cells. On average, CD8+ T cells showed more expanded clones than CD4+ T cells after ivuxolimab. At doses from 0.1 to 3.0 mg/kg, clonal expansion was seen in both CD4+ and CD8+ blood T cells between baseline and week 6.

Patients with autoimmune disease history or receiving systemic immunosuppression were excluded from the trial. Peripheral blood for TCR sequencing was collected from all dose cohorts at baseline, on cycle 4 day 1, and on cycle 7 day 1. The samples were taken from a phase I, first-in-human, multicenter, open-label dose-escalation trial of ivuxolimab. Adults with locally advanced or metastatic melanoma, renal cell carcinoma, hepatocellular carcinoma or head and neck squamous cell carcinoma were enrolled in the trial. CD4+ and CD8+ T cells were sorted separately from peripheral blood before TCR sequencing.

The rearranged segments are TRBV15 and TRBJ2-3; 11 central bases correspond to TRBD2. The starting material was CD4+ or CD8+ T cells sorted from blood, obtained in a trial of the OX40 agonist ivuxolimab. This TCR came from an adult with an advanced solid tumor such as melanoma, head and neck, liver or kidney cancer. The CDR3: CATSRELAGGPLTDTQYF. In nucleotides, the sequence is TGTGCCACCAGCAGAGAATTAGCGGGGGGGCCTCTTACAGATACGCAGTATTTT.